The 4 T cell receptor beta chains reported below all come from one sample, sequenced in a study of response to subunit inactivated influenza vaccine. TCRdb used MiXCR to reprocess the RT-PCR reads, holding one entry per CDR3 protein. Of 500,000 to 600,000 distinct CDR3 sequences listed, 13% are singletons. Sequences were derived from PBMCs from blood, sampled roughly 48 days after vaccination. These TCRs come from a man in his fifties or sixties who received an inactivated influenza vaccine.

The rearrangement links TRBV12-3 or TRBV12-4 to TRBJ1-5; D call uncertain. The CDR3 consists of 13 residues. Trimming pared 6 bases from V and 6 bases from J, leaving 12 bases between. The CDR3 sequence: CASRRGGSQPQHF. The CDR3 DNA reads TGTGCCAGCAGGAGAGGAGGGAGTCAGCCCCAGCATTTT.

This clonotype occurred many times. This chain links TRBV20-1 with TRBJ2-3; D could derive from TRBD1 or TRBD2 (5 bases each). Germline V lookup: CDR1 DFQATT, CDR2 SNEGSKA (reference sequence). The CDR3 is 14 amino acids. Trimming cost V 2 bases and J 0 bases, with 9 bases left between them. The CDR3 sequence is CSARIRGSTDTQYF. The CDR3 coding sequence is TGCAGTGCTAGAATCCGGGGCAGCACAGATACGCAGTATTTT.

This clonotype occurred a few times. This rearrangement joins TRBV12-3 or TRBV12-4 to TRBJ2-1; no clear D. The CDR3 sequence is 15 residues long. V dropped 5 bases and J dropped 4 bases, with 15 bases sitting between them. CDR3 loop: CASSPTFFLYNEQFF. The CDR3 nucleotides read TGTGCCAGCAGTCCGACCTTTTTTCTATACAATGAGCAGTTCTTC.

The rearrangement links TRBV15 to TRBJ1-1; D is undetermined. Germline lookup yields CDR1 LNHNV and CDR2 YYDKDF (reference sequence). The ends were cut back, 2 bases at V and 4 bases at J, with 14 bases in the middle. There are 15 residues in the CDR3. CDR3 DNA sequence: TGTGCCACCAGCAGACATCTCGCGGGCGGCACTGAAGCTTTCTTT. Amino acids: CATSRHLAGGTEAFF.